This T cell receptor beta chain came from a study of blood T cell repertoires in COVID-19 (dated by TCRdb to about 2020). Regarding the complete study: The collaborator samples originated in the United States, Italy and Spain and spanned the acute and convalescent phases of COVID-19. Where available, HLA class I and class II types were obtained from metadata supplied by the sample provider rather than from assay-based typing. The prospective study material was composed of cDNA or gDNA derived from T cells, B-cell-depleted T cells, or PBMCs. Samples came from the ongoing ImmuneRACE study (first 160 participants) plus 1,254 subjects from 6 global collaborators. A de-identified subject ID, COVID-19 status, age in years and sex were almost always included in the sample metadata. Deeply sampled blood TCRbeta repertoires from subjects exposed to, actively infected with, or recovered from COVID-19 were included in the dataset. The repertoires were made available in a free public database intended to serve as a resource for research on the immune response to SARS-CoV-2.

Collaborating institutions collected whole blood in K2EDTA tubes following their own protocols. For TCRbeta analysis, collaborators shipped samples in one of three forms: frozen whole blood, isolated PBMCs, or DNA extracted from either of those sample types. What the study reported, not specific to this receptor: Clinical and demographic metadata were provided uncurated, with the amount varying by source and participant.

CDR1 and CDR2 are read off the germline V gene (reference sequence) as MNHEY and SMNVEV. Trimming takes 6 bases from V and 4 bases from J, and the germline ends sit 12 bases apart. Spanning cysteine to phenylalanine, the CDR3 consists of 13 amino acids. CDR3 DNA is the only sequence kept; it has 39 bases, read in frame from the first base. In regard to this clone: Its antigen is currently not known. No base qualities exist here, and no much larger clone lies one base off it.

TCRbeta CDR3 regions were amplified from genomic DNA using the immunoSEQ Assay, a bias-controlled multiplex PCR. The authors' pipeline ran thus. Within the assay, amplification of reference gene primers was used to estimate how many nucleated cells each sample contained. To quantify the absolute abundance of each unique TCRbeta CDR3 rearrangement, sequence reads were collapsed and filtered. For each sample, productive Simpson clonality was calculated as the square root of Simpson's diversity index over productive rearrangements. The table comes from immuneACCESS by way of TCRdb, which keeps in-frame sequences with V and J called. Part of the clones is missing from these tables; in studies checked, under half for an unresolved V gene and the rest for unknown reasons. V, J and clone size are taken as reported in that table, and D and trimming were inferred from the DNA itself. This sample has 250,000 to 350,000 clones in its table, and roughly nine tenths of those were observed once. The ten largest clonotypes hold about 2.3% of the sample.

This TCR was sampled from a man aged 18 to 29 with active or convalescent COVID-19. The sequence joins TRBV27 to TRBJ1-2; TRBD1 is perhaps the D gene, given 6 matching bases. The specimen was peripheral blood. Here is the DNA: TGTGCCAGCAGCCGAGGACAGACCTATGGCTACACCTTC. It codes for CASSRGQTYGYTF.